The rows below give T cell receptor beta chains drawn from one sample of a study of blood T cells in healthy people across ages. TCRdb processed the 5' RACE reads anew with MiXCR; each CDR3 protein has one entry. The table shows 700,000 or so distinct CDR3 sequences, with over 20% occurring only once. Sequencing was carried out using blood. The source of these receptors is a man in his sixties or seventies in good health. Both conserved end residues are part of each CDR3. The D gene is left open where the match is weak. Only some rows state a clone size, as once, few, many or a class for expanded clones.

abundance: -
d_gene: -
v_gene: TRBV6-6
j_gene: TRBJ2-1
CDR3aa: CASRDGSPPNEQFF
CDR3nt: TGTGCCAGCAGGGACGGGAGCCCCCCCAATGAGCAGTTCTTC

abundance: few
d_gene: -
v_gene: TRBV6-5
j_gene: TRBJ1-2
CDR3aa: CASRAGIWRGYTF
CDR3nt: TGTGCCAGCAGGGCGGGTATCTGGAGAGGCTACACCTTC

abundance: few
d_gene: TRBD1
v_gene: TRBV15
j_gene: TRBJ1-2
CDR3aa: CATSRARQGNYGYTF
CDR3nt: TGTGCCACCAGCAGAGCACGACAGGGAAACTATGGCTACACCTTC

abundance: few
d_gene: TRBD2
v_gene: TRBV20-1
j_gene: TRBJ2-1
CDR3aa: CSASVLAGAYNEQFF
CDR3nt: TGCAGTGCTAGCGTGCTAGCGGGAGCCTACAATGAGCAGTTCTTC

abundance: few
d_gene: -
v_gene: TRBV10-3
j_gene: TRBJ1-2
CDR3aa: CAISEPGVYGYTF
CDR3nt: TGTGCCATCAGTGAGCCAGGGGTCTATGGCTACACCTTC

abundance: -
d_gene: -
v_gene: TRBV12-3/TRBV12-4
j_gene: TRBJ2-3
CDR3aa: CASSPQALSTDTQYF
CDR3nt: TGTGCCAGCAGTCCTCAGGCGTTAAGCACAGATACGCAGTATTTT

abundance: -
d_gene: TRBD1
v_gene: TRBV5-5
j_gene: TRBJ2-7
CDR3aa: CASSLRSGGMVAYEQYF
CDR3nt: TGTGCCAGCAGCTTGCGTTCAGGGGGTATGGTGGCCTACGAGCAGTACTTC

abundance: -
d_gene: -
v_gene: TRBV2
j_gene: TRBJ1-5
CDR3aa: CASRGGTRNQPQHF
CDR3nt: TGTGCCAGCAGAGGGGGTACGCGCAATCAGCCCCAGCATTTT

abundance: -
d_gene: -
v_gene: TRBV28
j_gene: TRBJ2-7
CDR3aa: CASSPVSRDVYEQYF
CDR3nt: TGTGCCAGCAGCCCTGTTTCCAGGGACGTCTACGAGCAGTACTTC

abundance: -
d_gene: -
v_gene: TRBV5-6
j_gene: TRBJ1-1
CDR3aa: CASSFGQLMNTEAFF
CDR3nt: TGTGCCAGCAGCTTCGGACAGCTAATGAACACTGAAGCTTTCTTT

abundance: few
d_gene: TRBD1
v_gene: TRBV12-5
j_gene: TRBJ2-3
CDR3aa: CASGPQGVLTDTQYF
CDR3nt: TGTGCTAGTGGTCCCCAGGGGGTATTGACAGATACGCAGTATTTT

abundance: -
d_gene: TRBD2
v_gene: TRBV6-5
j_gene: TRBJ2-7
CDR3aa: CASRRLAGEQYF
CDR3nt: TGTGCCAGCAGGAGACTAGCTGGCGAGCAGTACTTC

abundance: -
d_gene: TRBD2
v_gene: TRBV10-3
j_gene: TRBJ2-3
CDR3aa: CAISEPGLAGGDTQYF
CDR3nt: TGTGCCATCAGTGAGCCCGGGTTAGCGGGAGGAGATACGCAGTATTTT

abundance: -
d_gene: TRBD2
v_gene: TRBV7-8
j_gene: TRBJ2-2
CDR3aa: CASSLPWTSANTGELFF
CDR3nt: TGTGCCAGCAGCCTACCCTGGACTAGCGCAAACACCGGGGAGCTGTTTTTT

abundance: -
d_gene: -
v_gene: TRBV5-1
j_gene: TRBJ1-1
CDR3aa: CASSSKTMNTEAFF
CDR3nt: TGCGCCAGCAGCTCAAAAACTATGAACACTGAAGCTTTCTTT

abundance: -
d_gene: TRBD2
v_gene: TRBV9
j_gene: TRBJ2-1
CDR3aa: CASSTGLAGSSYNEQFF
CDR3nt: TGTGCCAGCAGCACGGGACTAGCGGGGAGCTCCTACAATGAGCAGTTCTTC

abundance: -
d_gene: TRBD1
v_gene: TRBV20-1
j_gene: TRBJ1-5
CDR3aa: CSASVVEGANQPQHF
CDR3nt: TGCAGTGCTAGTGTTGTGGAGGGGGCTAATCAGCCCCAGCATTTT

abundance: few
d_gene: -
v_gene: TRBV12-3/TRBV12-4
j_gene: TRBJ2-2
CDR3aa: CASSHRVNTGELFF
CDR3nt: TGTGCCAGCAGTCACAGGGTAAACACCGGGGAGCTGTTTTTT

abundance: -
d_gene: TRBD1
v_gene: TRBV5-1
j_gene: TRBJ1-1
CDR3aa: CASSFGQESTEAFF
CDR3nt: TGCGCCAGCAGCTTTGGACAGGAAAGCACTGAAGCTTTCTTT

abundance: -
d_gene: -
v_gene: TRBV5-1
j_gene: TRBJ1-2
CDR3aa: CASSLGLPSDYGYTF
CDR3nt: TGCGCCAGCAGCTTGGGGCTCCCCTCTGACTATGGCTACACCTTC

abundance: few
d_gene: -
v_gene: TRBV5-8
j_gene: TRBJ1-1
CDR3aa: CASSLASFYGGGNTEAFF
CDR3nt: TGTGCCAGCAGCTTGGCCTCCTTTTACGGGGGCGGGAACACTGAAGCTTTCTTT

abundance: -
d_gene: -
v_gene: TRBV5-1
j_gene: TRBJ2-2
CDR3aa: CASSPYQNTGELFF
CDR3nt: TGCGCCAGCAGCCCCTACCAGAACACCGGGGAGCTGTTTTTT

abundance: many
d_gene: TRBD2
v_gene: TRBV24-1
j_gene: TRBJ2-1
CDR3aa: CATSDQRPGTSGRGDEQFF
CDR3nt: TGTGCCACCAGTGATCAACGTCCCGGGACTAGCGGGAGGGGGGATGAGCAGTTCTTC